This passage covers 13 T cell receptor beta chains from one sample sequenced in a study of control samples from healthy donors and cancer patients (dated by TCRdb to the early 2020s). Library generation was performed with the immunoSEQ multiplex PCR assay. This is the immuneACCESS table as TCRdb keeps it, with only in-frame sequences that have V and J called. A part of the clones is gone; compared with another copy, unresolved V genes explain less than half, and the rest is unexplained. In all, the sample holds about 55,000 clones, and about 96% of those were seen once. In total, the top ten clones hold 0.9% to 1.2% of the sample. The sample was blood. These TCRs come from a woman between 18 and 30 years old in good health.

Turning to this clone: Other nucleotide sequences in the sample specify the same CDR3. The chain recombines TRBV6-4 with TRBJ1-5; no clear D. The CDR3 extends over 13 amino acids. Germline lookup yields CDR1 MRHNA and CDR2 SNTAGT. V dropped 3 bases and J dropped 4 bases, with 7 bases sitting between them. The CDR3: CASSEGSNQPQHF. In nucleotides, the CDR3 is TGTGCCAGCAGTGAAGGGAGTAATCAGCCCCAGCATTTT.

The chain employs TRBV5-3 and TRBJ1-2; 7 positions match TRBD1. TRBV5-3 is given ORF status, its function remaining uncertain. V was clipped by 3 bases and J by 5 bases; unmatched bases: 10. The CDR3 is 15 residues long. CDR3 sequence: CARSSDWDSPYGYTF. Written as DNA, the CDR3 is TGTGCCAGAAGCTCCGATTGGGACAGCCCTTATGGCTACACCTTC.

This chain joins TRBV10-2 and TRBJ2-1; D gene ambiguous. The CDR3 has 14 residues. Deletions cut 7 bases from V and 0 bases from J, with 10 bases between. Per germline, CDR1 WSHSY and CDR2 SAAADI. CDR3 nucleotides: TGCGCCAGCACAACGGGTTACTCCTACAATGAGCAGTTCTTC. This sequence encodes CASTTGYSYNEQFF.

The rearrangement uses TRBV5-1 and TRBJ1-2; 10 bases agree with TRBD1. This CDR3 region has 14 residues. The J segment lost 8 bases and the V segment lost 0 bases, leaving 4 bases of the junction unmatched. Germline CDR1 SGHRS, CDR2 YFSETQ. The CDR3: CASSLVTGGKGYTF. The CDR3 DNA is TGCGCCAGCAGCTTGGTGACAGGGGGCAAAGGCTACACCTTC.

The rearrangement uses TRBV5-1 and TRBJ2-3; D gene ambiguous. Per the germline V gene, CDR1 is SGHRS and CDR2 is YFSETQ. The CDR3 extends over 13 amino acids. Trimming cost V 4 bases and J 2 bases, with 8 bases left between them. CDR3 in DNA: TGCGCCAGCAGCCAACCCGCCACAGATACGCAGTATTTT. Its translation is CASSQPATDTQYF.

The chain has TRBV12-3 or TRBV12-4 and TRBJ1-2; possibly TRBD1 for D (5 bases). V lost 2 bases and J 6 bases, leaving 10 bases between the germline ends. CDR3 length equals 13 residues. This CDR3 is CASSLQGSHGYTF. The CDR3 DNA is TGTGCCAGCAGTTTACAGGGCAGTCATGGCTACACCTTC.

This chain uses TRBV11-2 with TRBJ2-2; D uncertain. The CDR3 has 13 residues. The V gene lost 0 bases and the J gene lost 5 bases, with 4 bases spanning the gap. Looked up from germline, CDR1 is SGHAT and CDR2 is FQNNGV. As DNA, the CDR3 is TGTGCCAGCAGCTTAGAACAGACCGGGGAGCTGTTTTTT. Protein sequence: CASSLEQTGELFF.

The J gene is TRBJ2-5, the V gene TRBV2, with 8 bases identical to TRBD2. This CDR3 spans 14 amino acids. V lost 6 bases, J lost 4 bases, and 7 bases stayed unmatched. Germline lookup yields CDR1 SNHLY and CDR2 FYNNEI. CDR3 bases: TGTGCCAGCAGGGCCCGCAGCGGGGGAGAGACCCAGTACTTC. Translation: CASRARSGGETQYF.

The rearrangement links TRBV18 to TRBJ2-5; 7 bases agree with TRBD2. Trimming took 2 bases from V and 5 from J; bases not matched to a gene: 2. CDR3 size: 13 residues. Germline CDR1 reads KGHSH; CDR2 reads LQKENI. The CDR3 nucleotides read TGTGCCAGCTCACCAGGGCGGGGGGAGACCCAGTACTTC. Translated: CASSPGRGETQYF.

The chain employs TRBV7-2 and TRBJ1-3; the D gene is possibly TRBD1 (5 bases). Germline lookup yields CDR1 SGHTA and CDR2 FQGNSA. Trimming removed 5 bases at V and 2 bases at J, with 13 bases between. The CDR3 is 15 amino acids. Written as DNA, the CDR3 is TGTGCCAGCAGCAAAGGGACTCTCACTGGAAACACCATATATTTT. Translated: CASSKGTLTGNTIYF.

The chain is built from TRBV5-6 and TRBJ1-2, with TRBD1 matching 7 bases. In germline, CDR1 is SGHDT, CDR2 YYEEEE. The length of the CDR3 is 12 residues. Trimming cost V 2 bases and J 8 bases; bases outside gene matches: 3. This CDR3 is CASSFQGEGYTF. The DNA of the CDR3 is TGTGCCAGCAGCTTCCAGGGGGAGGGCTACACCTTC.

The chain is built from TRBV19 and TRBJ2-2; 7 nucleotides line up with TRBD1. Losses at the gene ends were 3 bases for V and 5 bases for J; bases not matched to a gene: 6. The CDR3 has 15 residues. From germline, CDR1 is LNHDA and CDR2 SQIVND (reference sequence). CDR3 in amino acids: CASSIDRASTGELFF. CDR3 DNA: TGTGCCAGTAGTATTGACAGGGCATCAACCGGGGAGCTGTTTTTT.

This chain links TRBV6-5 with TRBJ2-4, with a tentative D call TRBD2 (6 bases). From germline, CDR1 is MNHEY and CDR2 SVGAGI. V was shortened by 0 bases and J by 2 bases, with 11 bases between the two germline ends. The CDR3 extends over 16 amino acids. The CDR3 region has the DNA TGTGCCAGCAGTTACTCCGAGGGCGGGACCAAAAACATTCAGTACTTC. Amino acid sequence: CASSYSEGGTKNIQYF.